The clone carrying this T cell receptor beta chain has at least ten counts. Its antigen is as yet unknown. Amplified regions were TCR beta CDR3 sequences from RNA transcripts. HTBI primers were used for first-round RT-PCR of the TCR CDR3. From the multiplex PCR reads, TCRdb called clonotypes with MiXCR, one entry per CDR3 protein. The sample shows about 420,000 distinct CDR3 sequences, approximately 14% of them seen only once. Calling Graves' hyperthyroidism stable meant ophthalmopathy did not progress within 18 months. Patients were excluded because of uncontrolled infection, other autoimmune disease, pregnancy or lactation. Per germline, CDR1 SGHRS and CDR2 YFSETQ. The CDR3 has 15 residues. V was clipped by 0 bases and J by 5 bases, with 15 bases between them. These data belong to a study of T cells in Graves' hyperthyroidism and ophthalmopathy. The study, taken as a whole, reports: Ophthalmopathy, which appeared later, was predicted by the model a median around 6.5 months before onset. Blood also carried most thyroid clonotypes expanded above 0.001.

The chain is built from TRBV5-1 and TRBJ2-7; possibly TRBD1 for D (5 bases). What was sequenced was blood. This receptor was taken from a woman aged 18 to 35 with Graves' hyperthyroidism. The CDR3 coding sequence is TGCGCCAGCAGCTTGGTCTCAGGGATGTTCCACGAGCAGTACTTC. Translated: CASSLVSGMFHEQYF.